This TCR beta chain derives from a study of cytomegalovirus exposure and HLA in healthy donors. Worth noting for this clone: The antigen is not known.

General observations from the study: The HLA-A and HLA-B alleles of most subjects were reportedly predicted accurately from TCR beta sequences.

Germline V CDR1 and CDR2: MDHEN, SYDVKM. Trimming at V came to 4 bases and at J to 7 bases, leaving 9 bases not matched to a gene. This CDR3 contains 15 residues. 13 Jbeta primers and 60 Vbeta primers were used for the PCR. Only in-frame clones appear in the TCRdb table, and some are missing; sequencing was by immunoSEQ multiplex PCR. The sample lists fewer than 250,000 clones; about 80% were seen once. This receptor was obtained from a male donor in good health and CMV-seronegative. The J gene is TRBJ2-1, the V gene TRBV28; TRBD2 aligns across 8 bases. Sequenced input: PBMCs. The CDR3 spells CASSSFREGWNEQFF. The CDR3 nucleotides are TGTGCCAGCAGTTCCTTTCGGGAGGGGTGGAATGAGCAGTTCTTC. Drawing the rest from reference TRBV28 and TRBJ2-1, the complete variable domain is DVKVTQSSRYLVKRTGEKVFLECVQDMDHENMFWYRQDPGLGLRLIYFSYDVKMKEKGDIPEGYSVSREKKERFSLILESASTNQTSMYLCASSSFREGWNEQFFGPGTRLTVL.